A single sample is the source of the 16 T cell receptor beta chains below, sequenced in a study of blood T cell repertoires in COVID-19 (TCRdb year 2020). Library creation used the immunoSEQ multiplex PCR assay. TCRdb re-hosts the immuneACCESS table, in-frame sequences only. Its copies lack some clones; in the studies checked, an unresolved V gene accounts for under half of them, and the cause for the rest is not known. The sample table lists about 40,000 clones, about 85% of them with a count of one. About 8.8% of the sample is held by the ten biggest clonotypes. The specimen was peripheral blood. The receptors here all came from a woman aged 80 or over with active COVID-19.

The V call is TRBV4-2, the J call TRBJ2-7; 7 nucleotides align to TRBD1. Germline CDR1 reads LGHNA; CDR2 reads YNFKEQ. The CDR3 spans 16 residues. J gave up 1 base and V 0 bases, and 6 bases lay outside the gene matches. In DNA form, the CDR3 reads TGTGCCAGCAGCCAAGATTTGGGACAGCGTTCCTACGAGCAGTACTTC. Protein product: CASSQDLGQRSYEQYF.

CDR3 DNA: TGTGCCAGCAGCTTGGAACTAGCGGCTACAGATACGCAGTATTTT. This encodes CASSLELAATDTQYF. The chain is built from TRBV5-4 and TRBJ2-3; TRBD2 matches 8 bases. The CDR3 has 15 amino acids. J lost 3 bases, V lost 0 bases, and 3 bases had no gene match. From germline, CDR1 is SGHNT and CDR2 YYREEE (reference sequence).

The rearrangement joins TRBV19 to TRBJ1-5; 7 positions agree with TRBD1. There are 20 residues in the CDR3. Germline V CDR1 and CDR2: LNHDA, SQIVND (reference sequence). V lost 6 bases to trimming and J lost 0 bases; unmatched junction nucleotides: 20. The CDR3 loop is CASSVPPGQVIGHSNQPQHF. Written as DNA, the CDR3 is TGTGCCAGTAGCGTCCCCCCCGGACAGGTAATAGGACATAGCAATCAGCCCCAGCATTTT.

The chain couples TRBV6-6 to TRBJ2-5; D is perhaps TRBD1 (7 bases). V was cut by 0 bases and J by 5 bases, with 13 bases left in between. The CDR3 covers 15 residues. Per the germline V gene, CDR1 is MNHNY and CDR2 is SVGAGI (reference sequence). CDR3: CASSYSARGDETQYF. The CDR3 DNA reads TGTGCCAGCAGTTACTCGGCCAGGGGGGATGAGACCCAGTACTTC.

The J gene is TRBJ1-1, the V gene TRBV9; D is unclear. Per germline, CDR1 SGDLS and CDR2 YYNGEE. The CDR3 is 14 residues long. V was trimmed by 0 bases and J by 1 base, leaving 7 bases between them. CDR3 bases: TGTGCCAGCAGCGTAGACACACGGAACACTGAAGCTTTCTTT. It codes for CASSVDTRNTEAFF. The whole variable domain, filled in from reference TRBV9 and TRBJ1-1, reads DSGVTQTPKHLITATGQRVTLRCSPRSGDLSVYWYQQSLDQGLQFLIQYYNGEERAKGNILERFSAQQFPDLHSELNLSSLELGDSALYFCASSVDTRNTEAFFGQGTRLTVV.

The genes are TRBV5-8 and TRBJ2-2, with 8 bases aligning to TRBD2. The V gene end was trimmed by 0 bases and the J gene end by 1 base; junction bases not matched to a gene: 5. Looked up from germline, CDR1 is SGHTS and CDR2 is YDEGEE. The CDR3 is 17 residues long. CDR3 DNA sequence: TGTGCCAGCAGCTTGGCCCAACTAGCGGTGAACACCGGGGAGCTGTTTTTT. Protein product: CASSLAQLAVNTGELFF.

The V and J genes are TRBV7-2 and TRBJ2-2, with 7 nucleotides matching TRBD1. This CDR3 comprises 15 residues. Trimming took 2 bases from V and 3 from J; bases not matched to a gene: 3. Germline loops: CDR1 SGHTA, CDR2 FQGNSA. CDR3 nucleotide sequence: TGTGCCAGCAGCTTACGACAGGGCCACACCGGGGAGCTGTTTTTT. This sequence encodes CASSLRQGHTGELFF.

The CDR3 loop is CASTTGSRGYTF. The CDR3 DNA is TGTGCCAGCACTACAGGGAGTAGGGGCTACACCTTC. The chain employs TRBV28 and TRBJ1-2; D might be TRBD1 (6 bases). CDR3 length: 12 residues. CDR1 is MDHEN and CDR2 is SYDVKM in the germline V gene. The V end was cut by 7 bases, the J end by 8 bases, with 14 bases between.

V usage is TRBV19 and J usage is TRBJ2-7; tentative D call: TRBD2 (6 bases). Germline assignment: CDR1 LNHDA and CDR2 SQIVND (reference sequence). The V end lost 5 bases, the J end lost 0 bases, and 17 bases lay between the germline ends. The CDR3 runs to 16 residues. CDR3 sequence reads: CASSASSLAYSYEQYF. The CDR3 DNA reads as TGTGCCAGTAGTGCATCATCGCTAGCGTACTCCTACGAGCAGTACTTC.

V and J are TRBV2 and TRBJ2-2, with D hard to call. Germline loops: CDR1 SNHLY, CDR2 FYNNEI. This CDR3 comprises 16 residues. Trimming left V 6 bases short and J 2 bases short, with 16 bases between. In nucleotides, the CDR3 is TGTGCCAGCAGAAGATTGAACTCGAGAAACACCGGGGAGCTGTTTTTT. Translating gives CASRRLNSRNTGELFF.

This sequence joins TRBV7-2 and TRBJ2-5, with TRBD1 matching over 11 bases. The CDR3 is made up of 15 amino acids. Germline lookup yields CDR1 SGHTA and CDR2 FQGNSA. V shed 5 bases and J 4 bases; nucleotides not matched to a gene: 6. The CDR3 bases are TGTGCCAGCAGCCCACCAGGGACAGGGGGAGAGACCCAGTACTTC. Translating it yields CASSPPGTGGETQYF.

The CDR3 nucleotides read TGTGCCAGCAGCTTAGACGGGGGGACAGGGGAAGATACGCAGTATTTT. Its protein is CASSLDGGTGEDTQYF. J is TRBJ2-3 and V is TRBV7-6; 10 bases line up with TRBD1. Per germline, CDR1 SGHVS and CDR2 FNYEAQ. The length of the CDR3 is 16 residues. V shed 1 base and J 5 bases; nucleotides not matched to a gene: 6. Supplemented by reference TRBV7-6 and TRBJ2-3, the full variable domain reads GAGVSQSPRYKVTKRGQDVALRCDPISGHVSLYWYRQALGQGPEFLTYFNYEAQQDKSGLPNDRFSAERPEGSISTLTIQRTEQRDSAMYRCASSLDGGTGEDTQYFGPGTRLTVL.

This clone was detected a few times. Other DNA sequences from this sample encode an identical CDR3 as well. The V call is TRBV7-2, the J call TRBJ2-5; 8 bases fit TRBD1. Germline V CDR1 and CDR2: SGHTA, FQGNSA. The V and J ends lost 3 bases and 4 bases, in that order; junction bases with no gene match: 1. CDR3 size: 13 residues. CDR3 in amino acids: CASSFTGGETQYF. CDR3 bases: TGTGCCAGCAGCTTTACAGGGGGAGAGACCCAGTACTTC.

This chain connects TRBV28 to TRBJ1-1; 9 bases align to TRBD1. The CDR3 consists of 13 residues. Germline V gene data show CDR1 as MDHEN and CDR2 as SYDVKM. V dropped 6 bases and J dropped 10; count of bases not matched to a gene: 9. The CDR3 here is CASSLGTGLGAFF. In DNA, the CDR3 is TGTGCCAGCAGCCTAGGGACAGGGTTAGGAGCTTTCTTT.

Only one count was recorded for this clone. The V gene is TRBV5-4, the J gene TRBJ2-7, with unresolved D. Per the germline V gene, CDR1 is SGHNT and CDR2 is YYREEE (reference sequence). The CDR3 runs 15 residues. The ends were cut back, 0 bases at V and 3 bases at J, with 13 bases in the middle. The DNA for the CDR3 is TGTGCCAGCAGCTTGGGGGCAGGTACCTACTACGAGCAGTACTTC. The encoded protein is CASSLGAGTYYEQYF.

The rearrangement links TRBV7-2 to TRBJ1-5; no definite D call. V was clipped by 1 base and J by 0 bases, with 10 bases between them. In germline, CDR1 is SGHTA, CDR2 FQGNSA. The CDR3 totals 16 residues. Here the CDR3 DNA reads TGTGCCAGCAGCTTAGTCGGTGGTAATAGCAATCAGCCCCAGCATTTT. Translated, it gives CASSLVGGNSNQPQHF.